One TCR beta chain is described in this entry. The study ran its PCR with 60 Vbeta and 13 Jbeta primers. Some clones are missing from TCRdb's copy, which holds only in-frame ones; the method was immunoSEQ multiplex PCR. The profile shows roughly 80,000 clones, about 70% of them singletons. The sample is drawn from a study of cytomegalovirus exposure and HLA in healthy donors. Study summary: Clustering assigned about 80% of the approximately 430 genotyped donors to the Caucasian-associated ancestry cluster.

The V end was cut by 1 base, the J end by 8 bases, with 15 bases between. CDR1 SGHAT and CDR2 FQNNGV come from the germline V gene. The CDR3 has 15 residues. J is TRBJ2-1 and V is TRBV11-2; D perhaps matches TRBD1 (6 bases). The sample comprised PBMCs. This clonotype was sampled from a woman aged 45 to 65 in good health and CMV-seropositive. As DNA, the CDR3 is TGTGCCAGCAGCTTAGGCGACAGGAGGCGTGATGAGCAGTTCTTC. Translating gives CASSLGDRRRDEQFF.